What follows describes a single T cell receptor beta chain. What it binds is not known. Naive CD8 T cells were picked out by sorting for CD8+CD4-CCR7+CD45RA+. The sample is drawn from a study of molecular identifiers for immune sequencing clone quantification. Study outcomes and limitations: With a barcode shared among identical TCR molecules, highly expanded clone sizes could be underestimated. Whereas clones above 20 RNA copies held under 1% of naive-cell molecules, they held over 98% of effector molecules.

Previously published methods and listed TCR primers were used for the bulk TCR libraries. One entry per CDR3 protein results from TCRdb running MiXCR on the PCR reads. The sample records some 320,000 distinct CDR3 sequences, 20% to 25% being singletons. Sequenced material: naive CD8+ T cells from blood, with Jurkat cell RNA spiked in. Subset indicated: FACS-sorted CD8+CD4-CCR7+CD45RA+ naive T cells. This clonotype was sampled from a human donor in good health. Some libraries in this study had Jurkat cell RNA spiked in.

The CDR3 spells CASTHSGRTNEQFF. The CDR3, as DNA: TGTGCCAGTACCCATTCGGGCAGAACCAATGAGCAGTTCTTC. The chain employs TRBV19 and TRBJ2-1; the D is unclear. This CDR3 spans 14 amino acids. Germline assignment: CDR1 LNHDA and CDR2 SQIVND (reference sequence). V lost 7 bases and J lost 6, with 16 bases in between.